The T cell receptor (beta chain) described here comes from a study of blood T cell repertoires in COVID-19. CDR1 is SGDLS and CDR2 is YYNGEE in the germline V gene. The CDR3 sequence is 18 residues long. The V end lost 4 bases, the J end lost 1 base, and 21 bases lay between the germline ends. As processed by the authors: The assay estimated nucleated cells by amplifying reference gene primers. TCRdb's table, derived via immunoSEQ multiplex PCR, lists solely in-frame clones and lacks some. The D gene and trimming were derived from the DNA, and the V and J assignments and clone size from that table. The sample lists some 490,000 clones, 70% to 90% occurring once.

The chain joins TRBV9 to TRBJ1-3; maybe TRBD1 (6 bases). Sequenced input: PBMCs or T cells enriched from blood (not recorded which). The sequence came from a woman aged 55-69 years who had recovered from COVID-19. DNA of the CDR3: TGTGCCAGCAGCACTCAACCCCAGGGGTTCTCTTCTGGAAACACCATATATTTT. Protein product: CASSTQPQGFSSGNTIYF.